This T cell receptor beta chain was identified in a study of blood T cell repertoires in COVID-19 (TCRdb year 2020). Looking at the study overall: Collaborator samples came from the United States, Italy and Spain and covered acute and convalescent phases of COVID-19. The material from the prospective study consisted of cDNA or gDNA derived from T cells, B-cell-depleted T cells, or PBMCs. The dataset comprised deeply sampled blood TCRbeta repertoires from subjects exposed to, actively infected with, or recovered from COVID-19. The repertoires were made available in a free public database intended to serve as a resource for research on the immune response to SARS-CoV-2. The samples were drawn from the first 160 participants of the ongoing ImmuneRACE study and from 950 to 1,500 subjects provided by 6 global collaborators. Sample metadata almost always included a de-identified subject ID, COVID-19 status, age in years and sex. Where available, HLA class I and class II types were taken from metadata supplied by the sample provider and were not determined by assay-based typing. The paper's findings and limits, for the study overall: How much clinical and demographic metadata was included differed by source and by participant, and the metadata was provided uncurated.

Trimming takes 1 base off V and 4 bases off J; junction bases not matched to a gene: 2. The CDR3 covers 14 residues, taking in both the cysteine and the phenylalanine. The read is trimmed to its CDR3 DNA, 42 bases read in frame from base 1. CDR1 SGHDN and CDR2 FVKESK were looked up in the germline V gene. The immunoSEQ Assay, a bias-controlled multiplex PCR, was used to amplify TCRbeta CDR3 regions from genomic DNA. Per the original workflow: Nucleated cell counts per sample were estimated from amplification of reference gene primers within the assay. To quantify the absolute abundance of each unique TCRbeta CDR3 rearrangement, sequence reads were collapsed and filtered. For each sample, productive Simpson clonality was calculated as the square root of Simpson's diversity index over productive rearrangements. Not all clones reach the TCRdb copy of this immuneACCESS table, which keeps in-frame sequences only. Checked studies attribute under half of the gap to unresolved V genes and leave the rest unexplained. V and J calls and clone size come straight from that table; D and trimming were deduced from the DNA. For this sample there are about 64,000 clones; approximately 78% appear just once. The ten biggest clones cover 10% to 15% of the sample.

Comment on this clone: The target of this receptor is not known. No clone much larger than this one lies a single base away; base qualities are absent.

Collaborating institutions collected whole blood in K2EDTA tubes following their own protocols. For TCRbeta analysis, collaborators shipped samples as frozen whole blood, isolated PBMCs, or DNA extracted from either of those sample types. The receptor was isolated from a human donor in a cohort sampled during active COVID-19. Recombination connected TRBV14 to TRBJ1-1; 8 central bases correspond to TRBD1. What was sequenced was peripheral blood. The DNA is as follows: TGTGCCAGCAGCCAAGTCAGGGGGCGCACTGAAGCTTTCTTT. Its protein is CASSQVRGRTEAFF.